A selection of T cell receptor beta chains follows, all from one sample in a study of PD-1 blockade in classical Hodgkin lymphoma. Clones were read by immunoSEQ multiplex PCR, and TCRdb kept only the in-frame ones, dropping some. The sample holds 20,000 or so clones, around 80% seen once. The specimen comprised peripheral blood mononuclear cells (PBMCs), sampled before the fourth cycle of nivolumab. These receptors originate from a human donor with classical Hodgkin lymphoma. Both conserved end residues are part of each CDR3. D genes are given only for firm matches. Size tells how often a clone was seen (once, few, many) or the class of an expanded clone, and some rows leave it out.

v_call	clone_size	j_call	d_call	cdr3_aa
TRBV19	NA	TRBJ2-3	TRBD2	CASSIGASGRDTQYF
TRBV5-6	NA	TRBJ1-3	NA	CASSSGTLSAGNTIYF
TRBV4-3	NA	TRBJ2-7	NA	CASSQYGTEAYEQYF
TRBV18	NA	TRBJ2-5	NA	CASSPRTEVETQYF
TRBV6-6	NA	TRBJ2-3	NA	CASSPWRDTDTQYF
TRBV7-2	NA	TRBJ1-5	TRBD1	CASSPLPHRGQREPQHF
TRBV11-2	NA	TRBJ1-6	NA	CASSSLGRINSPLHF
TRBV7-9	few	TRBJ2-7	NA	CASSLGVQRPKGSYEQYF
TRBV21-1	few	TRBJ1-2	NA	CASRGRDLRGYTF
TRBV27	NA	TRBJ1-1	NA	CASSWTENTEAFF
TRBV28	once	TRBJ2-7	NA	CASSGGQSSYEQYF
TRBV30	NA	TRBJ1-3	NA	CAWSPTGIRSGNTIYF
TRBV19	NA	TRBJ2-7	NA	CASGYPYEQYF
TRBV6-6	once	TRBJ2-3	NA	CASSYPRQGKDTQYF
TRBV5-4	NA	TRBJ2-2	TRBD2	CASSPQREGFAGELFF
TRBV7-8	NA	TRBJ1-5	NA	CASRSTVEGGQPQHF
TRBV28	NA	TRBJ2-7	NA	CASSRVEEQYF
TRBV21-1	NA	TRBJ1-1	NA	CASSKGPGGQNTEAFF
TRBV28	NA	TRBJ1-2	TRBD1	CATLGQGVVFGYTF
TRBV4-2	NA	TRBJ2-1	TRBD2	CASSQDQTSGSSHEQFF
TRBV18	NA	TRBJ2-1	TRBD2	CASSLGTSDNEQFF
TRBV2	NA	TRBJ2-6	NA	CASSSGPTGANVLTF
TRBV10-3	NA	TRBJ1-1	NA	CAIRTGTEAFF
TRBV4-3	NA	TRBJ2-1	NA	CASSQVVGLGEQFF
TRBV15	NA	TRBJ2-5	TRBD2	CATSRELPSGGYQETQYF
TRBV4-1	NA	TRBJ1-1	NA	CASSQVAANTEAFF
TRBV4-1	NA	TRBJ2-7	TRBD2	CASSQASGGAYEQYF
TRBV29-1	NA	TRBJ2-7	NA	CSVAIGLQGAQYF
TRBV4-2	NA	TRBJ1-4	NA	CASSQATGPEKLFF